The TCR beta chain under discussion was sequenced for a study of T cells after posttransplantation cyclophosphamide. This clone appeared many times. What it recognizes is unknown. Only in-frame clones appear in the TCRdb table, and some are missing; sequencing was by immunoSEQ multiplex PCR. The sample presents some 46,000 clones, none singletons. The CDR3 is made up of 15 amino acids. The V end lost 0 bases, the J end lost 8 bases, and 17 bases lay between the germline ends. Germline CDR1 SGHNT, CDR2 YYREEE (reference sequence). General study findings and limits: Donor-recipient repertoire similarity was low at 1-2 months, rising over year one. Blood and skin or GI T cell repertoires showed limited TRB overlap. TRB clonality was highly associated with recipient CMV seropositivity and reactivation.

The related graft donor's blood sample was taken on the day of bone marrow donation. This TCR was sampled from a middle-aged man in good health, CMV-negative, and a related stem cell transplant donor. The rearrangement links TRBV5-4 to TRBJ1-2; D gene unclear. Sequenced material: PBMCs. CDR3 DNA: TGTGCCAGCAGCTTGGAAGAGGAAGGCTGGAGGGGCTACACCTTC. Protein: CASSLEEEGWRGYTF. Filled out from reference TRBV5-4 and TRBJ1-2, the complete variable domain reads ETGVTQSPTHLIKTRGQQVTLRCSSQSGHNTVSWYQQALGQGPQFIFQYYREEENGRGNFPPRFSGLQFPNYSSELNVNALELDDSALYLCASSLEEEGWRGYTFGSGTRLTVV.